This TCR beta chain stems from a study of cytomegalovirus exposure and HLA in healthy donors. Findings of the study overall: Cytomegalovirus status was reportedly diagnosed by the classifier with high specificity and sensitivity.

V dropped 4 bases and J dropped 8 bases, with 20 bases sitting between them. CDR3 length: 16 amino acids. CDR1 is MNHEY and CDR2 is SMNVEV in the germline V gene (reference sequence). Concerning this clone itself: Its antigen is still unknown.

The PCR made use of 60 Vbeta and 13 Jbeta primers. Data came from immunoSEQ multiplex PCR; TCRdb stores just in-frame clones and leaves some out. The repertoire has tens of thousands of clones, about two thirds of them found once; the top ten carry approximately 12%. V usage is TRBV27 and J usage is TRBJ2-2, with no clear D. This sequence originates from a man aged 55 to 70 in good health and CMV-seropositive. Material for sequencing was PBMCs. CDR3 in DNA: TGTGCCAGCAGTTACCATTGGAGCGAGTTTACTGGGGAGCTGTTTTTT. Encoded protein: CASSYHWSEFTGELFF.